The clone carrying this T cell receptor (beta chain) showed up just a few times. Its cognate antigen is unknown. One end of the junction does not line up with germline, which may come from a read error. This sample was taken from a study of metastatic and nonmetastatic thyroid tumors. Overall study context: The study looked at repertoires side by side in blood and in tumor or nodule tissue from malignant and benign thyroid patients. General study findings and limits: It was reported that TCR beta diversity was significantly higher in malignant thyroid tumors than benign nodules, in blood and tumor.

This CDR3 is built from 14 residues. Nobody among the patients had been given any treatment before thyroid surgery. As processed by the authors: It was from CDR3 differences across clinicopathological groups that a distant-metastasis classifier for papillary thyroid cancer was built. Via MiXCR, TCRdb re-called the PCR reads. The V and J calls reflect TCRdb's pipeline rather than the authors' work. The table has some 25,000 clones, roughly 23% seen once. V is TRBV12-3 or TRBV12-4 and J is TRBJ1-5; maybe TRBD1 (5 bases). The sequenced material came from blood. This sequence was found in a female donor with papillary thyroid cancer or a benign thyroid nodule (not recorded which). Some clones in this sample may be carry-over from other donors' samples. CDR3 sequence reads: CASIRGVGNQPQHF. In DNA, the CDR3 is TGTGCCAGCATCCGAGGGGTGGGCAATCAGCCCCAACATTTT.